Reported below is one T cell receptor (beta chain). V was cut by 6 bases and J by 4 bases, with 18 bases left in between. The germline CDR1 and CDR2 sequences are KGHSH and LQKENI. The CDR3 contains 16 residues. Each CDR3 protein gets one entry after TCRdb re-called the RT-PCR reads with MiXCR. The table includes hundreds of thousands of distinct CDR3 sequences, 14% detected once. The clonotype originates from a female donor in good health, serving as a healthy control. This chain links TRBV18 with TRBJ1-4; D uncertain. The sample was memory CD4+ T cells from blood. This CDR3 reads CASSLTQTGFNEKLFF. For the CDR3, the DNA is TGTGCCAGCTCGCTTACCCAGACGGGCTTTAATGAAAAACTGTTTTTT.